The 25 T cell receptor beta chains given below trace back to one sample, sequenced in a study of cytomegalovirus exposure and HLA in healthy donors. The PCR had 60 Vbeta and 13 Jbeta primers. TCRdb keeps only in-frame clones here, not all; method: immunoSEQ multiplex PCR. The sample lists roughly 100,000 clones, around 78% occurring once. The sample comprised PBMCs. These receptors all come from a male donor in good health and CMV-seronegative.

The CDR3 DNA reads TGTGCCAGCAGCCGAGGACAGGGGACAGATACGCAGTATTTT. It yields the protein CASSRGQGTDTQYF. The chain joins TRBV7-8 to TRBJ2-3; 9 bases are a match to TRBD1. CDR3 length: 14 residues. Germline CDR1 reads SGHVS; CDR2 reads FQNEAQ. J was trimmed by 3 bases and V by 5 bases; bases with no gene match: 3. The full variable domain, with the rest looked up from reference TRBV7-8 and TRBJ2-3, is GAGVSQSPRYKVAKRGQDVALRCDPISGHVSLFWYQQALGQGPEFLTYFQNEAQLDKSGLPSDRFFAERPEGSVSTLKIQRTQQEDSAVYLCASSRGQGTDTQYFGPGTRLTVL.

About this clone: Given the absence of the conserved phenylalanine or tryptophan at the CDR3 end, a read error is likely. The chain uses TRBV19 and TRBJ2-7; D might be TRBD2 (6 bases). The CDR3 is made up of 12 amino acids. Germline values: CDR1 LNHDA, CDR2 SQIVND (reference sequence). V gave up 7 bases and J gave up 3 bases, with 10 bases separating them. In DNA form, the CDR3 reads TGTGCCAGTACCAATAGCGGCTACGAGCAGTACTCC. This codes for CASTNSGYEQYS.

The gene calls are TRBV6-5 and TRBJ2-2; weak D call: TRBD2 (6 bases). This CDR3 comprises 14 residues. V lost 6 bases and J lost 2, with 10 bases in between. Germline loops: CDR1 MNHEY, CDR2 SVGAGI. In DNA, the CDR3 is TGTGCCAGCAGGCCGGGACTTAACACCGGGGAGCTGTTTTTT. It encodes CASRPGLNTGELFF.

This clone was detected once. The chain links TRBV29-1 to TRBJ1-6, with no clear D. Per the germline V gene, CDR1 is SQVTM and CDR2 is ANQGSEA. CDR3 size: 15 residues. V lost 5 bases to trimming and J lost 1 base, with 12 bases between them. The CDR3 sequence is CSVTFGGSYNSPLHF. The CDR3 DNA reads TGCAGCGTTACGTTCGGAGGGTCCTATAATTCACCCCTCCACTTT.

The chain has TRBV4-3 and TRBJ1-3; no definite D call. The V and J ends lost 0 bases and 0 bases respectively, with 12 bases between them. The germline CDR1 and CDR2 sequences are LGHNA and YSLEER. This CDR3 contains 17 residues. For the CDR3, the DNA is TGCGCCAGCAGCCAAGATTTTGGGAGGGTCTCTGGAAACACCATATATTTT. This encodes CASSQDFGRVSGNTIYF.

In this sample, this clone turned up once. J is TRBJ2-7 and V is TRBV6-1, with 9 bases fitting TRBD1. Germline CDR1 is MNHNS and CDR2 is SASEGT. V lost 2 bases, J lost 3 bases, and 5 bases stayed unmatched. This CDR3 spans 15 amino acids. The CDR3 DNA reads as TGTGCCAGCAGTGAACCGGGACAGGGATTCTACGAGCAGTACTTC. This gives the protein CASSEPGQGFYEQYF.

This clone was recorded once. The genes are TRBV4-3 and TRBJ2-5, with 12 bases matching TRBD2. The germline V gene has CDR1 LGHNA and CDR2 YSLEER. Germline trimming cut 3 bases from V and 2 bases from J; bases unmatched to any gene: 4. This CDR3 is 16 amino acids long. This chain's CDR3 is CASSHLLAGGQETQYF. The CDR3, as DNA: TGCGCCAGCAGCCACCTACTAGCGGGAGGACAAGAGACCCAGTACTTC.

This chain joins TRBV6-5 and TRBJ1-2, with a weak D call TRBD1 (5 bases). The CDR3 loop spans 14 amino acids. V lost 0 bases and J 8 bases, leaving 13 bases between the germline ends. CDR1 and CDR2 from the germline V gene are MNHEY and SVGAGI. CDR3 in DNA: TGTGCCAGCAGTTACTCGATCGGGGGATGGGGCTACACCTTC. It codes for CASSYSIGGWGYTF.

The rearrangement uses TRBV4-3 and TRBJ1-4; perhaps TRBD1 as D (5 bases). This CDR3 has 15 amino acids. Per the germline V gene, CDR1 is LGHNA and CDR2 is YSLEER. Deletions cut 1 base from V and 8 bases from J, with 14 bases between. The CDR3 DNA sequence: TGCGCCAGCAGCCAAGGTCGAGGGGCGGGAGAAAAACTGTTTTTT. This translates into CASSQGRGAGEKLFF.

This chain connects TRBV5-1 to TRBJ2-3; 8 nucleotides line up with TRBD2. The junction had 11 bases not matched to a gene; V was cut back by 2 bases and J by 3 bases. Looked up from germline, CDR1 is SGHRS and CDR2 is YFSETQ. CDR3 length equals 17 residues. Here the CDR3 DNA reads TGCGCCAGCAGCTTTACTTCAGCGGGAGCTAAGACAGATACGCAGTATTTT. It translates to CASSFTSAGAKTDTQYF.

The chain has TRBV25-1 and TRBJ1-1, with a weak D call TRBD1 (5 bases). The CDR3 is 14 amino acids. Germline loops: CDR1 MGHDK, CDR2 SYGVNS. Trimming took off 5 bases at V and 1 base at J, with 11 bases between the two ends. The CDR3 DNA sequence: TGTGCCAGCAGTACCCTCGGGGGGAACACTGAAGCTTTCTTT. Translated, it gives CASSTLGGNTEAFF.

V usage is TRBV27 and J usage is TRBJ1-4; D uncertain. The CDR3 length is 14 residues. V was clipped by 3 bases and J by 8 bases, with 13 bases between them. Germline loops: CDR1 MNHEY, CDR2 SMNVEV (reference sequence). In nucleotides, the CDR3 is TGTGCCAGCAGTTTCGACATGGCCCGCGAAAAACTGTTTTTT. It encodes CASSFDMAREKLFF.

The chain couples TRBV7-9 to TRBJ2-3, with TRBD2 matching over 7 bases. V lost 5 bases to trimming and J lost 5 bases; unmatched junction nucleotides: 7. This CDR3 contains 14 residues. The germline CDR1 and CDR2 sequences are SEHNR and FQNEAQ (reference sequence). For the CDR3, the DNA is TGTGCCAGCAGCCCAGGACTAGGCTTAGATACGCAGTATTTT. Its protein product is CASSPGLGLDTQYF. Drawing the rest from reference TRBV7-9 and TRBJ2-3, the complete variable domain is DTGVSQNPRHKITKRGQNVTFRCDPISEHNRLYWYRQTLGQGPEFLTYFQNEAQLEKSRLLSDRFSAERPKGSFSTLEIQRTEQGDSAMYLCASSPGLGLDTQYFGPGTRLTVL.

In this sample, this clone turned up a few times. This chain links TRBV5-6 with TRBJ1-3, with a possible D match to TRBD1 (5 bases). In germline, CDR1 is SGHDT, CDR2 YYEEEE. The CDR3 spans 14 residues. The V end was cut by 2 bases, the J end by 1 base, with 7 bases between. CDR3 DNA: TGTGCCAGCAGCTTCAGGGATTCTGGAAACACCATATATTTT. It is translated as CASSFRDSGNTIYF. Supplemented by reference TRBV5-6 and TRBJ1-3, the full variable domain reads DAGVTQSPTHLIKTRGQQVTLRCSPKSGHDTVSWYQQALGQGPQFIFQYYEEEERQRGNFPDRFSGHQFPNYSSELNVNALLLGDSALYLCASSFRDSGNTIYFGEGSWLTVV.

The chain links TRBV5-1 to TRBJ2-7; D ambiguous. Trimming removed 1 base at V and 0 bases at J, with 8 bases between. This CDR3 region has 14 residues. Germline assignment: CDR1 SGHRS and CDR2 YFSETQ. The CDR3 nucleotides read TGCGCCAGCAGCTTGAATCCAGTCTCCTACGAGCAGTACTTC. Its protein is CASSLNPVSYEQYF.

V is TRBV5-4 and J is TRBJ2-5; 7 nucleotides line up with TRBD2. This CDR3 region has 15 residues. Germline CDR1 reads SGHNT; CDR2 reads YYREEE (reference sequence). V was pared by 1 base and J by 2 bases, with 5 bases of the junction left unmatched. This CDR3 is CASSLRSSGQETQYF. Here the CDR3 DNA reads TGTGCCAGCAGCTTGCGGTCTAGCGGACAAGAGACCCAGTACTTC.

The chain carries TRBV10-1 and TRBJ2-5; maybe TRBD2 (6 bases). This CDR3 region has 15 residues. V gave up 6 bases and J gave up 4 bases, with 18 bases separating them. Germline V gives CDR1 WNHNN, CDR2 SYGVQD (reference sequence). Written as DNA, the CDR3 is TGCGCCAGCAGCGGGGGAGGTGAGAGGGGAGAGACCCAGTACTTC. Amino acid sequence: CASSGGGERGETQYF.

The CDR3 DNA reads TGTGCCAGCAGTTACTCAGGCCGTGCGGGGCCCCAGCATTTT. As protein: CASSYSGRAGPQHF. The chain links TRBV6-5 to TRBJ1-5; D gene ambiguous. The V end lost 0 bases, the J end lost 9 bases, and 12 bases lay between the germline ends. CDR1 is MNHEY and CDR2 is SVGAGI in the germline V gene. The CDR3 runs to 14 residues.

The chain employs TRBV4-3 and TRBJ2-2; D uncertain. The CDR3 length is 15 residues. V shed 1 base and J shed 3 bases, with 9 bases lying between them. CDR1 is LGHNA and CDR2 is YSLEER in the germline V gene. CDR3 sequence reads: CASSQVQQDTGELFF. For the CDR3, the DNA is TGCGCCAGCAGCCAAGTACAGCAGGACACCGGGGAGCTGTTTTTT.

This rearrangement joins TRBV11-3 to TRBJ2-7; the D gene is possibly TRBD1 (6 bases). V was trimmed by 2 bases and J by 5 bases, leaving 10 bases between them. CDR1 SGHNT and CDR2 YENEEA come from the germline V gene. The CDR3 consists of 13 residues. The CDR3, as DNA: TGTGCCAGCAGCTTAAATCAGGGGCACGAGCAGTACTTC. Translation gives CASSLNQGHEQYF. Together with reference TRBV11-3 and TRBJ2-7, the CDR3 gives the full variable domain: EAGVVQSPRYKIIEKKQPVAFWCNPISGHNTLYWYLQNLGQGPELLIRYENEEAVDDSQLPKDRFSAERLKGVDSTLKIQPAELGDSAVYLCASSLNQGHEQYFGPGTRLTVT.

The table lists this clone with a count of one. The gene calls are TRBV9 and TRBJ2-2, with 7 bases that match TRBD2. The V gene's germline CDR1 is SGDLS and CDR2 YYNGEE. V gave up 6 bases and J gave up 0 bases; unmatched junction bases: 11. This CDR3 is 17 amino acids long. The CDR3: CASTDPAGEPNTGELFF. The CDR3 DNA is TGTGCCAGCACCGACCCCGCGGGGGAGCCGAACACCGGGGAGCTGTTTTTT.

V gene TRBV7-7 combines with J gene TRBJ2-5; TRBD2 aligns across 14 bases. Trimming took 5 bases from V and 5 from J; bases not matched to a gene: 13. CDR3 length: 18 amino acids. Germline V lookup: CDR1 SSHAT, CDR2 FNYEAQ (reference sequence). In DNA, the CDR3 is TGTGCCAGCAGCGTTAGAACGACTAGCGGGAGGGCCGTGGAGACCCAGTACTTC. Amino acid sequence: CASSVRTTSGRAVETQYF.

This clone was observed a handful of times. This rearrangement joins TRBV5-1 to TRBJ2-7; possibly TRBD2 for D (5 bases). Per the germline V gene, CDR1 is SGHRS and CDR2 is YFSETQ. The CDR3 is made up of 15 amino acids. Between the trimmed V and J ends, which lost 3 bases and 6 bases, there was a span of 19 bases. The DNA for the CDR3 is TGCGCCAGCAGCTCCTCGGAGGCCCCCCTTCGCGAGCAGTACTTC. Amino acids: CASSSSEAPLREQYF.

The rearrangement links TRBV19 to TRBJ2-7, with D tentatively TRBD1 (6 bases). Germline V lookup: CDR1 LNHDA, CDR2 SQIVND (reference sequence). The CDR3 is made up of 13 amino acids. V was pared by 4 bases and J by 4 bases, with 11 bases between. DNA for the CDR3: TGTGCCAGTAGTAAGGCCAGGGGTTACGAGCAGTACTTC. Residues: CASSKARGYEQYF. Looking up the rest from reference TRBV19 and TRBJ2-7 gives the full variable domain: DGGITQSPKYLFRKEGQNVTLSCEQNLNHDAMYWYRQDPGQGLRLIYYSQIVNDFQKGDIAEGYSVSREKKESFPLTVTSAQKNPTAFYLCASSKARGYEQYFGPGTRLTVT.

V usage is TRBV9 and J usage is TRBJ1-5; D is perhaps TRBD1 (6 bases). CDR3 length equals 15 residues. V was trimmed by 0 bases and J by 3 bases, leaving 10 bases between them. Germline V gene data show CDR1 as SGDLS and CDR2 as YYNGEE. The CDR3, as DNA: TGTGCCAGCAGCGTAGCAGGGGCTATCAATCAGCCCCAGCATTTT. It specifies CASSVAGAINQPQHF.